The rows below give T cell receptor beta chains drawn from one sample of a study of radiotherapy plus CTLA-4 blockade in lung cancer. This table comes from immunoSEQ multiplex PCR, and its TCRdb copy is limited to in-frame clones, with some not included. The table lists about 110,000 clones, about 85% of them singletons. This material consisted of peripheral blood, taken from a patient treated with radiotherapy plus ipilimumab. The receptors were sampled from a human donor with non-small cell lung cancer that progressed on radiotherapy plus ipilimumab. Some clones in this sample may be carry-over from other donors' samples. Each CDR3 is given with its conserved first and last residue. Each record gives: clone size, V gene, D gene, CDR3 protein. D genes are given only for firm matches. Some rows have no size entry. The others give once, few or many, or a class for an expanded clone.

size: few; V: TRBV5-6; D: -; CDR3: CASSLANRRNQPQHF
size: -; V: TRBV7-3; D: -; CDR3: CASSAQGGALIEQYF
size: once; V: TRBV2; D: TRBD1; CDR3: CASSRTGTPHQPQHF
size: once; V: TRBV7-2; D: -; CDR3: CASSPSWGENIQYF
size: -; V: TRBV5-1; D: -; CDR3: CASSLFQRSTYEQYF
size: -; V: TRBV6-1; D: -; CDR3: CASSTNRAHTEAFF
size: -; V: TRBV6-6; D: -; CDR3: CASRKSDSGNTIYF
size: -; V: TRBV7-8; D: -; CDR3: CASSLQTRGTYNSPLHF
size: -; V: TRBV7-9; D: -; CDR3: CASSSDRFYEQYF
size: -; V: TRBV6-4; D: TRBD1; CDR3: CASTMTGQGNQPQHF
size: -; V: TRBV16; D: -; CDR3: CASSQSGGQQLYGYTF
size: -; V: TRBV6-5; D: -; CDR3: CASSYGSSGNTIYF
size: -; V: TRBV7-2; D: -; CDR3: CASSLGVGTEAFF
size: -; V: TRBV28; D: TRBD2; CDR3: CASSLGLADSHNEQFF
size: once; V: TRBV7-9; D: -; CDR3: CASRPPGATNEKLFF
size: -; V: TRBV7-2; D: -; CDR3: CATSEGVSTEKLFF
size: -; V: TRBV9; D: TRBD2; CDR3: CASSARYGGLASNTGELFF
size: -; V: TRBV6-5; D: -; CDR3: CASSSGESGELFF
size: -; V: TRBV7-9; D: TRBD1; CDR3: CVSSRDREYEQYF
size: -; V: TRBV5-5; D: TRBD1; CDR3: CASSSPGQGANGYTF
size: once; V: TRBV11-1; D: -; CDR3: CASSSGEGYTF
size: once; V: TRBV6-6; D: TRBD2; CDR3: CASSFTSGGSFNEQFF
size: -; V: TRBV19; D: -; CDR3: CASSMIHNQETQYF
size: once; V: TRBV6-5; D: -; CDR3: CASRVPGSPDYTF
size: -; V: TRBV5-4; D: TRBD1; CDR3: CASSPIWGQALDTEAFF
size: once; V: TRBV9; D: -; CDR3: CASSVDGNTIYF
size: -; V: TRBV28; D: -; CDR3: CASSLGSSYEQYF
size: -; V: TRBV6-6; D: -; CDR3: CASRKTGRNSPLHF
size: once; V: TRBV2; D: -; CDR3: CASSRGQNIQYF
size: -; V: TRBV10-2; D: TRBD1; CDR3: CASRVSRTGSYEQYF
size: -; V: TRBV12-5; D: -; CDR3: CASGLDNEQFF
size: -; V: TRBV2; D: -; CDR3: CASSRLQDFLTDTQYF
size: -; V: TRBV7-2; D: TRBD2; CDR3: CASSPRLASGGGSEQFF
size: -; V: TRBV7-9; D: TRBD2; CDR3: CASSRPREGDYEQYF
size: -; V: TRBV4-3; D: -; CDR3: CASSQALGGETQYF
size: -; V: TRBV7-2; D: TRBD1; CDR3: CASSFYRGDQPQHF
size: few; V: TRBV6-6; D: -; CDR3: CASSSRQVSNQPQHF
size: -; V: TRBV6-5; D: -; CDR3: CASSLQGAGYTF
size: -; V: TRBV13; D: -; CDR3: CASSLNKGSNYGYTF
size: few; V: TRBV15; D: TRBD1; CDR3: CATSIPGQVNTGELFF